A selection of T cell receptor beta chains follows, all from one sample in a study of T cell changes during pregnancy in multiple sclerosis. The protocol was immunoSEQ multiplex PCR, while the TCRdb copy is restricted to in-frame clones and leaves out a portion. The sample holds 85,000 to 110,000 clones, around 91% seen once. The sample in question was peripheral blood, obtained after pregnancy. These receptors were collected from a female donor with multiple sclerosis, enrolled in a pregnancy study. Each CDR3 is given with its conserved first and last residue. A D gene is named only where the DNA matches it firmly. Expanded clones are given a class, and other clones once, few, many or no size at all.

clone size | D gene | J gene | V gene | CDR3 DNA | CDR3 protein
once | . | TRBJ2-5 | TRBV9 | TGTGCCAGCAGCGCTATCCTAGGATCAACCCAGTACTTC | CASSAILGSTQYF
. | . | TRBJ2-7 | TRBV27 | TGTGCCAGCAGTTTCGGGCAGGGGGGCTACGAGCAGTACTTC | CASSFGQGGYEQYF
. | . | TRBJ1-3 | TRBV27 | TGTGCCAGCAGTCTACAGGGAAGGTCTGGAAACACCATATATTTT | CASSLQGRSGNTIYF
. | . | TRBJ2-1 | TRBV6-1 | TGTGCCAGCAGTGAATTTGAGAGCCGGTACAATGAGCAGTTCTTC | CASSEFESRYNEQFF
. | TRBD1 | TRBJ2-1 | TRBV6-5 | TGTGCCAGCAGGGCCCCGGGACAGGGGAACAATGAGCAGTTCTTC | CASRAPGQGNNEQFF
. | . | TRBJ1-1 | TRBV5-5 | TGTGCCAGCAGCTTGGGGGGCGATGAAGCTTTCTTT | CASSLGGDEAFF
. | TRBD2 | TRBJ2-1 | TRBV7-3 | TGTGCCAGCAGCTTATTTCCTAGCGGGGTTCGTGGGAATGAGCAGTTCTTC | CASSLFPSGVRGNEQFF
. | TRBD1 | TRBJ2-5 | TRBV6-6 | TGTGCCAGCAGTCCGGGACAGGGACAAGAGACCCAGTACTTC | CASSPGQGQETQYF
. | . | TRBJ2-1 | TRBV9 | TGTGCCAGCAGCGTAGTCGGGAGCTCCTACAATGAGCAGTTCTTC | CASSVVGSSYNEQFF
. | . | TRBJ1-1 | TRBV6-1 | TGTGCCAGCCGGTTGTCCGGGAACACTGAAGCTTTCTTT | CASRLSGNTEAFF
. | TRBD1 | TRBJ2-3 | TRBV5-1 | TGCGCCAGCAGCTCTGCCGGGACAGTCGACAGAGATACGCAGTATTTT | CASSSAGTVDRDTQYF
. | . | TRBJ1-5 | TRBV27 | TGTGCCAGCAGTGGGTTTTCTCCCCTAGGCAATCAGCCCCAGCATTTT | CASSGFSPLGNQPQHF
few | . | TRBJ1-1 | TRBV27 | TGTGCCAGCAGTTTCCTGACTAACACTGAAGCTTTCTTT | CASSFLTNTEAFF
. | . | TRBJ2-7 | TRBV4-3 | TGCGCCAGCAGCCCTAGCCTGGGGGGAAGGACCTACGAGCAGTACTTC | CASSPSLGGRTYEQYF
. | TRBD2 | TRBJ2-3 | TRBV19 | TGTGCCAGTAGTAAGGGACTAGCGGGGAACACAGATACGCAGTATTTT | CASSKGLAGNTDTQYF
. | . | TRBJ2-7 | TRBV6-5 | TGTGCCAGCAGTTACTCGGCCGACAGGCTCTACGAGCAGTACTTC | CASSYSADRLYEQYF
. | . | TRBJ1-4 | TRBV21-1 | TGTGCCAGCAGCATTCTGAGACAGGAAGATGAAAAACTGTTTTTT | CASSILRQEDEKLFF
. | . | TRBJ2-1 | TRBV27 | TGTGCCAGCAGTTTAGCAGGGGCGTCCTACAATGAGCAGTTCTTC | CASSLAGASYNEQFF
once | . | TRBJ1-1 | TRBV20-1 | TGCAGTTGGCCAGGGACTGAAGCTTTCTTT | CSWPGTEAFF
. | . | TRBJ2-5 | TRBV7-9 | TGTGCCAGCAGCCGGTTGGGGCAACGACAAGAGACCCAGTACTTC | CASSRLGQRQETQYF
. | TRBD2 | TRBJ2-3 | TRBV7-3 | TGTGCCAGCAGCTTATTTCGGGGGGGGACAGATACGCAGTATTTT | CASSLFRGGTDTQYF
. | TRBD1 | TRBJ1-5 | TRBV18 | TGTGCCAGCTCACCCGTATCCGGGACAGGGCGAACTCAGCCCCAGCATTTT | CASSPVSGTGRTQPQHF
. | . | TRBJ2-7 | TRBV19 | TGTGCCAGTAGTTCCGTGGGGGCTGAGCAGTACTTC | CASSSVGAEQYF
once | TRBD2 | TRBJ2-3 | TRBV19 | TGTGCCAGTAGTATTGTTCGGGGGACTAGCGATCCAGATACGCAGTATTTT | CASSIVRGTSDPDTQYF
once | . | TRBJ2-5 | TRBV5-5 | TGTGCCAGCAGCGTTCGTGGTGGAGTCCAAGAGACCCAGTACTTC | CASSVRGGVQETQYF
. | TRBD2 | TRBJ2-7 | TRBV6-6 | TGTGCCAGCAGCCTAGGGGCGGGGGGGGCCTACGAGCAGTACTTC | CASSLGAGGAYEQYF
. | . | TRBJ2-7 | TRBV6-5 | TGTGCCAGCAGTTACGGGTTGGGGCGTTACGAGCAGTACTTC | CASSYGLGRYEQYF
. | TRBD1 | TRBJ1-6 | TRBV2 | TGTGCCAGCAGTCTAAAAGTGGACAGGGAGACACCCCTCCACTTT | CASSLKVDRETPLHF
. | . | TRBJ2-5 | TRBV7-3 | TGTGCCAGCAGCCCGGGACTTGGAGGGTCCCAAGAGACCCAGTACTTC | CASSPGLGGSQETQYF
. | TRBD1 | TRBJ2-1 | TRBV28 | TGTGCCAGCAGTTTTCTGGGACAGGGACATGAGCAGTTCTTC | CASSFLGQGHEQFF
once | TRBD1 | TRBJ2-3 | TRBV12-5 | TGTGCTAGTGCTTCCGACAGGGGGGCAGATACGCAGTATTTT | CASASDRGADTQYF
. | . | TRBJ1-2 | TRBV5-1 | TGCGCCAGCAGCGTACCACAGGTGGGCGGATATGGCTACACCTTC | CASSVPQVGGYGYTF
. | . | TRBJ2-1 | TRBV19 | TGTGCCAGTAGTTTCCGTGGCTATGAGCAGTTCTTC | CASSFRGYEQFF
. | TRBD2 | TRBJ2-1 | TRBV4-1 | TGCGCCAGCAGCAGGGAGACTAGCGGGAGTGATGAGCAGTTCTTC | CASSRETSGSDEQFF
. | TRBD2 | TRBJ2-1 | TRBV5-1 | TGCGCCAGCAAACCGGGACTAGATTCCGCCTACAATGAGCAGTTCTTC | CASKPGLDSAYNEQFF
. | TRBD2 | TRBJ2-3 | TRBV11-3 | TGTGCCAGCAGCCCGGACGGGGGGGCGGGTGATACGCAGTATTTT | CASSPDGGAGDTQYF
. | . | TRBJ1-3 | TRBV7-2 | TGTGCCAGCAGCTTAGGAGAGTTTCAATACACCATATATTTT | CASSLGEFQYTIYF
once | TRBD2 | TRBJ2-5 | TRBV7-3 | TGTGCCAGCAGCTTAACGAGCTCGGGGGGGCCAACAAAAGAGACCCAGTACTTC | CASSLTSSGGPTKETQYF
. | TRBD1 | TRBJ1-4 | TRBV7-2 | TGTGCCAGCAGCTTAGGGCTTGGCAGGGGGCAAGAAAAACTGTTTTTT | CASSLGLGRGQEKLFF
. | . | TRBJ2-4 | TRBV4-1 | TGCGCCAGCAGCCAAGTCATTCCCCAAGGAAACAGGGCAAGGAACATTCAGTACTTC | CASSQVIPQGNRARNIQYF
. | TRBD1 | TRBJ2-7 | TRBV4-3 | TGCGCCAGCAGCCAAAGGGCTTCCGGGACAGTAAGCTCCTACGAGCAGTACTTC | CASSQRASGTVSSYEQYF
once | TRBD1 | TRBJ2-7 | TRBV5-1 | TGCGCCAGCACGCGACAGGGGGACTACGAGCAGTACTTC | CASTRQGDYEQYF
. | . | TRBJ1-2 | TRBV7-2 | TGTGCCAGCAGCTTAAACTCCGGCTATGGCTACACCTTC | CASSLNSGYGYTF
. | TRBD2 | TRBJ2-1 | TRBV10-1 | TGCGCCAGCAGTGAGTTGAGCGGGAAGTACAATGAGCAGTTCTTC | CASSELSGKYNEQFF
. | . | TRBJ1-3 | TRBV25-1 | TGTGCCAGCAGTGAATATCAAGGGGAATATGGAAACACCATATATTTT | CASSEYQGEYGNTIYF
. | TRBD1 | TRBJ2-7 | TRBV6-1 | TGTGCCAGCAGTGCCCGACAGGGGTCCTACGAGCAGTACTTC | CASSARQGSYEQYF
. | . | TRBJ1-1 | TRBV7-2 | TGTGCCAGCCGAGACCGGGGGAACACTGAAGCTTTCTTT | CASRDRGNTEAFF
. | TRBD1 | TRBJ2-2 | TRBV5-1 | TGCGCCAGCAGCTTGTGGGGACAGGGGAACACCGGGGAGCTGTTTTTT | CASSLWGQGNTGELFF